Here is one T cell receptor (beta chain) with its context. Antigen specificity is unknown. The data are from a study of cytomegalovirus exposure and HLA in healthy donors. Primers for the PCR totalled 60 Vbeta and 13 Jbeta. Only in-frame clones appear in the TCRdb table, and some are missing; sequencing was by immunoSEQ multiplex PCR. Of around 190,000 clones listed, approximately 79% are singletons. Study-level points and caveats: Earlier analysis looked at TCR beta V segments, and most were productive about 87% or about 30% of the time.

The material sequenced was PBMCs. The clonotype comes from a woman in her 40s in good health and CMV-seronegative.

CDR3 sequence: CASSLSSQETQYF. DNA of the CDR3: TGCGCCAGCAGCTTGTCCAGCCAAGAGACCCAGTACTTC. The chain carries TRBV5-1 and TRBJ2-5; no definite D call. There are 13 residues in the CDR3. Deletions cut 1 base from V and 1 base from J, with 5 bases between. Germline CDR1 reads SGHRS; CDR2 reads YFSETQ.